This entry lists 16 T cell receptor beta chains sequenced from one sample in a study of identical twins. TCRdb redid the calling of the 5' RACE reads with MiXCR, one entry per CDR3 protein. Found here are roughly 260,000 distinct CDR3 sequences, 7.5% of them singletons; the top ten hold approximately 5.4%. These data were likewise used in another study, on yellow fever vaccine responses in identical twins.

The sequencing input was CD8+ T cells sorted from blood. These receptors came from a young woman in good health.

In its sample, this clonotype was seen many times. This chain links TRBV29-1 with TRBJ1-2; D perhaps matches TRBD1 (6 bases). Looked up from germline, CDR1 is SQVTM and CDR2 is ANQGSEA. V lost 6 bases and J lost 4, with 18 bases in between. The CDR3 length is 14 residues. CDR3 sequence reads: CSVPGGGGLYGYTF. CDR3 nucleotide sequence: TGCAGCGTCCCCGGGGGAGGGGGGCTCTATGGCTACACCTTC.

This clonotype was found a few times. This chain links TRBV5-1 with TRBJ2-5; D possibly corresponds to TRBD2 (6 bases). Trimming left V 7 bases short and J 5 bases short, with 18 bases between. Looked up from germline, CDR1 is SGHRS and CDR2 is YFSETQ. This CDR3 spans 14 amino acids. The CDR3 is CASAVRDLSETQYF. The CDR3 nucleotides read TGCGCCAGCGCCGTTCGGGACTTATCGGAGACCCAGTACTTC.

This chain joins TRBV5-1 and TRBJ2-2, with no clear D. From germline, CDR1 is SGHRS and CDR2 YFSETQ. V lost 0 bases, J lost 7 bases, and 4 bases lay in between. The CDR3 spans 12 residues. CDR3 loop: CASSLDIGELFF. The CDR3 DNA sequence: TGCGCCAGCAGCTTGGATATCGGGGAGCTGTTTTTT.

In its sample, this clonotype was seen many times. The J gene is TRBJ2-1, the V gene TRBV9; D unresolved. Germline V CDR1 and CDR2: SGDLS, YYNGEE. The CDR3 length is 16 residues. Trimming shortened V by 4 bases and J by 3 bases, and 17 bases separated the two germline ends. The CDR3 loop reads CASSSNTNLGYNEQFF. The CDR3 DNA is TGTGCCAGCAGCTCCAACACTAACCTCGGCTACAATGAGCAGTTCTTC.

The gene calls are TRBV27 and TRBJ1-6, with 8 bases fitting TRBD1. The CDR3 runs to 14 residues. The ends lost 5 bases at V and 5 bases at J; junction bases unmatched: 2. The germline V gene encodes CDR1 MNHEY and CDR2 SMNVEV (reference sequence). CDR3 loop: CASSVTGDNSPLHF. CDR3 DNA: TGTGCCAGCAGTGTGACAGGGGATAATTCACCCCTCCACTTT.

This clonotype was seen ten or more times. The chain couples TRBV3-1 to TRBJ1-1, with no clear D. The CDR3 sequence is 13 residues long. V lost 8 bases and J 4 bases, leaving 14 bases between the germline ends. Looked up from germline, CDR1 is LGHDT and CDR2 is YNNKEL (reference sequence). The CDR3 loop reads CASVDTMGTEAFF. CDR3 DNA: TGTGCCAGCGTAGATACTATGGGCACTGAAGCTTTCTTT.

This clonotype was seen a handful of times. The genes are TRBV5-6 and TRBJ2-1; TRBD2 matches at 13 bases. After removal of 2 bases from V and 1 base from J, the junction contained 9 bases not matched to a gene. The CDR3 contains 19 residues. Germline CDR1 is SGHDT and CDR2 is YYEEEE. The CDR3 DNA is TGTGCCAGCAGCTTCGAACTAGCGGGGGGGATGGGATCCTACAATGAGCAGTTCTTC. Its protein is CASSFELAGGMGSYNEQFF.

This sequence joins TRBV20-1 and TRBJ2-3; 8 bases are a match to TRBD2. From germline, CDR1 is DFQATT and CDR2 SNEGSKA (reference sequence). There are 16 residues in the CDR3. Losses at the gene ends were 0 bases for V and 4 bases for J; bases not matched to a gene: 9. CDR3 nucleotide sequence: TGCAGTGCTAGAGACCGGGAGGGGGTGGGCGCAGATACGCAGTATTTT. Translating gives CSARDREGVGADTQYF.

The chain links TRBV2 to TRBJ1-1; possible D gene TRBD1, 6 bases. CDR1 SNHLY and CDR2 FYNNEI come from the germline V gene. The CDR3 is 11 amino acids. Trimming shortened V by 8 bases and J by 7 bases, and 11 bases separated the two germline ends. The CDR3 region is CASWTAIEAFF. CDR3 DNA sequence: TGTGCCAGCTGGACAGCGATTGAAGCTTTCTTT. Supplemented by reference TRBV2 and TRBJ1-1, the full variable domain reads EPEVTQTPSHQVTQMGQEVILRCVPISNHLYFYWYRQILGQKVEFLVSFYNNEISEKSEIFDDQFSVERPDGSNFTLKIRSTKLEDSAMYFCASWTAIEAFFGQGTRLTVV.

This clonotype has at least ten counts. CDR3 in amino acids: CSVTRDDYNEQFF. The CDR3 DNA reads TGCAGCGTTACCCGGGACGACTACAATGAGCAGTTCTTC. The V and J genes are TRBV29-1 and TRBJ2-1; D may correspond to TRBD1 or TRBD2 (5 bases each). Per the germline V gene, CDR1 is SQVTM and CDR2 is ANQGSEA. CDR3 size: 13 residues. Trimming took 5 bases from V and 3 from J, leaving 11 bases between them.

The table lists this clonotype with many counts. CDR3 in DNA: TGCGCCAGCAGCTTGGCCCGGGACAGGGGTACCTACGAGCAGTACTTC. Amino acids: CASSLARDRGTYEQYF. The chain carries TRBV5-1 and TRBJ2-7; 10 bases fit TRBD1. This CDR3 has 16 residues. V was pared by 0 bases and J by 2 bases, with 5 bases of the junction left unmatched. Germline values: CDR1 SGHRS, CDR2 YFSETQ.

The table lists this clonotype with a few counts. Written as DNA, the CDR3 is TGTGCCATCACCCAGGGTGGTCTAGCGGGGTCCTACAATGAGCAGTTCTTC. Amino acid sequence: CAITQGGLAGSYNEQFF. This chain connects TRBV10-3 to TRBJ2-1; 9 positions agree with TRBD2. Germline CDR1 ENHRY, CDR2 SYGVKD. The CDR3 extends over 17 amino acids. The trim removed 7 bases at V and 1 base at J, leaving 11 bases unmatched.

This clonotype was seen at least ten times. The chain has TRBV11-3 and TRBJ2-7, with D perhaps TRBD2 (6 bases). Per the germline V gene, CDR1 is SGHNT and CDR2 is YENEEA. Trimming shortened V by 5 bases and J by 4 bases, and 21 bases separated the two germline ends. This CDR3 region has 16 residues. The CDR3 here is CASSQGFAGSIYEQYF. The CDR3 nucleotides read TGTGCCAGCAGCCAGGGATTTGCGGGATCTATATACGAGCAGTACTTC.

The rearrangement uses TRBV5-5 and TRBJ2-5; 7 nucleotides agree with TRBD1. The V and J ends lost 4 bases and 5 bases, in that order; junction bases with no gene match: 14. Germline V lookup: CDR1 SGHKS, CDR2 YYEKEE (reference sequence). The CDR3 length is 16 residues. Here the CDR3 reads CASSHRDSKKWETQYF. In nucleotides, the CDR3 is TGTGCCAGCAGCCACCGGGACAGTAAGAAATGGGAGACCCAGTACTTC.

This clonotype appeared many times. The CDR3 protein is CSDMGLADSYGYTF. The DNA of the CDR3 is TGCAGTGATATGGGGCTGGCGGATAGCTATGGCTACACCTTC. The chain joins TRBV20-1 to TRBJ1-2; a possible D gene is TRBD1 (5 bases). The V gene lost 7 bases and the J gene lost 4 bases, with 19 bases spanning the gap. Per the germline V gene, CDR1 is DFQATT and CDR2 is SNEGSKA (reference sequence). This CDR3 region has 14 residues.

This clonotype was recorded at least ten times. The chain employs TRBV7-9 and TRBJ2-3, with D unclear. Germline assignment: CDR1 SEHNR and CDR2 FQNEAQ (reference sequence). This CDR3 has 16 amino acids. V lost 3 bases and J lost 1, with 14 bases in between. Here the CDR3 DNA reads TGTGCCAGCAGCTTCCTCCTTGGAGTGGGCACAGATACGCAGTATTTT. Residues: CASSFLLGVGTDTQYF.